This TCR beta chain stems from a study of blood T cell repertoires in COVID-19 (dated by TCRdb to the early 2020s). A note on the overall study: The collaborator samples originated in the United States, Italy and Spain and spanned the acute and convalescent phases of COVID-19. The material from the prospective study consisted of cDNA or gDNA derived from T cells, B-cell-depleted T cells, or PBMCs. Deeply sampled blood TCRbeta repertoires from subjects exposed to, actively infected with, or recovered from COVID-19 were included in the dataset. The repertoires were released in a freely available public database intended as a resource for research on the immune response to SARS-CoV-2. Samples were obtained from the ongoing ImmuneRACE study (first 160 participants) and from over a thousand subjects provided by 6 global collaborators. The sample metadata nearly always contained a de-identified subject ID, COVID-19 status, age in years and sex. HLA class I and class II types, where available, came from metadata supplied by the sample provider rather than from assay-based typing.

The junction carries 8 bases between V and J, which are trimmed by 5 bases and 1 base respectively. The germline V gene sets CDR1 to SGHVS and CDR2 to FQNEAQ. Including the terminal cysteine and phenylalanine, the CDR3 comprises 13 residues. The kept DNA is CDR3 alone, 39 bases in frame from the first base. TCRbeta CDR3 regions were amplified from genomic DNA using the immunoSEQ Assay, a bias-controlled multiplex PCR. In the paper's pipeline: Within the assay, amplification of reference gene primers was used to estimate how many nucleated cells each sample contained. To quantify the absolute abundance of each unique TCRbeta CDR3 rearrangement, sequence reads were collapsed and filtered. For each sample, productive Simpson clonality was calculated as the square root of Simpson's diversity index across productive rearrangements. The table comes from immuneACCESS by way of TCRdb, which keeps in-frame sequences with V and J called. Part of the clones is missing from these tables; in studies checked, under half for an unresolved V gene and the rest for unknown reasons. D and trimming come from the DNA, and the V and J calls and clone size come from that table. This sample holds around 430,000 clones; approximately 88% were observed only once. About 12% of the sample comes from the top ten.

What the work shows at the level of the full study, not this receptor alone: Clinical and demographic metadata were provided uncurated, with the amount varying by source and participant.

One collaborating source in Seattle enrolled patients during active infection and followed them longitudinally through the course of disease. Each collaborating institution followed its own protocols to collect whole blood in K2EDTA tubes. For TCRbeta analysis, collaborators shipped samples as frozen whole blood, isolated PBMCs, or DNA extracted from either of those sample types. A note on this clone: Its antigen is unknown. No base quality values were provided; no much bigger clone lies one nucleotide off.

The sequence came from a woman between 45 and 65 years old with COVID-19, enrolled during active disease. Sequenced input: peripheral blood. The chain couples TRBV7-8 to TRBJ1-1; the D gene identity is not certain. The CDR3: CASSLSQNTEAFF. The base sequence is TGTGCCAGCAGCCTCTCACAGAACACTGAAGCTTTCTTT. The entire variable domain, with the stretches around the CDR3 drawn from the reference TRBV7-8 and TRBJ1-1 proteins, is GAGVSQSPRYKVAKRGQDVALRCDPISGHVSLFWYQQALGQGPEFLTYFQNEAQLDKSGLPSDRFFAERPEGSVSTLKIQRTQQEDSAVYLCASSLSQNTEAFFGQGTRLTVV.